The clone carrying this TCR beta chain was seen at least ten times. The antigen remains unidentified. TCRdb called the 5' RACE reads again in MiXCR, with one record for every CDR3 protein. The sample includes hundreds of thousands of distinct CDR3 sequences, around 3.6% seen only once; the top ten take less than 25%. V was cut by 4 bases and J by 1 base, with 13 bases left in between. Germline V CDR1 and CDR2: SEHNR, FQNEAQ (reference sequence). The CDR3 has 16 amino acids. This record belongs to a study of T cells after yellow fever vaccination. Study background: When fractions had low cell numbers, they were prepared with SMART-Seq v4 Ultra Low Input. Study-wide results and caveats: FACS-sorted repertoires could contain abundant clonotypes contaminating from the bulk population. It was a weaker secondary response, yet one that peaked faster, at day 5 versus 15. Only a small proportion of the clonotypes turned up in both the CD4 and the CD8 compartments, likely arising from convergent recombination.

This TCR was sampled from a man between 18 and 35 years old who received the YFV17D yellow fever vaccine. The specimen was PBMCs, collected on the day of the yellow fever booster vaccination. The rearrangement joins TRBV7-9 to TRBJ2-2; D unresolved. CDR3 DNA sequence: TGTGCCAGCAGCTCTGTAGGGCGGAAGAACACCGGGGAGCTGTTTTTT. Encoded protein: CASSSVGRKNTGELFF. Together with reference TRBV7-9 and TRBJ2-2, the CDR3 gives the full variable domain: DTGVSQNPRHKITKRGQNVTFRCDPISEHNRLYWYRQTLGQGPEFLTYFQNEAQLEKSRLLSDRFSAERPKGSFSTLEIQRTEQGDSAMYLCASSSVGRKNTGELFFGEGSRLTVL.